This T cell receptor (beta chain) was profiled in a study of human T cells and chemical hapten exposure (dated by TCRdb to 2020 to 2023). Background for the entire study: For sensitization, 2% DPC in acetone was applied to a roughly 2 cm by roughly 2 cm area of upper inner arm skin. Patch testing was done on the upper back using Finn chambers containing 0.01% DPC, and results were scored after 6 days according to International Contact Dermatitis Research Group standards. Approximately 28 alopecia patients gave blood for TCR sequencing at one to four time points (pre-sensitization, 2, 6 and 24 weeks). This study followed changes in the peripheral blood TCR repertoire in vivo during primary and secondary sensitization of alopecia patients to the hapten diphenylcyclopropenone (DPC). Patient blood was sampled pre-sensitization (week 0) and at 2, 6 and about 24 weeks after DPC sensitization. The mostly female patient cohort included alopecia areata with under or over 50% scalp involvement, alopecia totalis and alopecia universalis. Patients additionally received weekly therapeutic DPC doses to the scalp throughout the roughly 25-week study period. Libraries were pooled for sequencing, and variation in per-sample TCR yields was attributed mainly to small differences in library volumes within the pool. Study-wide conclusions, independent of this receptor: Patch test score correlated positively with the number of PT1 expanded TCRs, reaching significance at thresholds 8, 16 and 32 but not at 4. Expanded TCRs formed significantly more large CDR3 similarity clusters than pre-sensitization or healthy control sets, consistent with antigen-driven responses. Because all patients had alopecia, a presumed autoimmune disease, the immune response of the patients might differ from that of healthy individuals. The number of TCRs above 1 in 1000 frequency did not change with DPC sensitization; there was no evidence of global repertoire structure alterations. After repeated subsampling, changes were observed in the strength of the expansion versus patch-test correlation and in the threshold at which the correlation became significant.

A few counts support this clonotype. Its antigen target is currently unknown. Base qualities were left out, and no much larger clone turns up one base away. The protocol used for the library was RACE. Data came from a NextSeq 500. During library preparation, unique molecular identifiers were attached to individual cDNA molecules so that TCRs could be counted quantitatively and reproducibly. From each blood RNA sample, both TCR alpha and TCR beta chains were sequenced. As for the original processing: A median of roughly 99,000 TCRs per sample was observed, with a range of about 20,000 to 690,600. The Decombinator software suite was used to annotate the V, J and CDR3 of the TCR reads. For the PS versus PT1 abundance plots, all samples were subsampled to the same number of TCRs (28,000). Expanded TCRs were defined as absent before sensitization and observed at least eight times at the 2-week time point. TCRdb took the public reads, trimmed them with fastp at Q25, ran MiXCR for clone calling and kept in-frame beta chains. A single entry per CDR3 protein holds the most common genes and DNA from its merged rows. TCRdb, not the original authors, processed these V and J calls. The sample profile shows approximately 90,000 distinct CDR3 sequences; 25% to 35% of them were found once. The ten largest make up about 9.3% of the sample.

The CDR3 covers 15 residues, taking in both the cysteine and the phenylalanine. Left in the record is the CDR3 DNA by itself, 45 bases read in frame from the first base. Based on the germline V gene, the CDR1 and CDR2 sequences are KGHSH and LQKENI. After removal of 3 bases from V and 2 bases from J, the junction retains 5 bases not matched to a gene. What this sample's time point label stands for: patch test 3, about 24 weeks after DPC sensitization. The treatment or condition label here, explained by the study, means: therapeutic diphenylcyclopropenone sensitization with weekly scalp DPC. At every patch-test visit, the blood draw took place before the patch test was put on. Patients were considered eligible if aged 18 to 70, diagnosed with alopecia and deemed suitable for DPC therapy, and patients were excluded if pregnant. Total RNA was isolated from unfractionated whole blood collected in Tempus Blood RNA tubes.

The rearranged segments are TRBV18 and TRBJ2-5; 8 bases in the middle match TRBD1. This sequence originates from a man in his forties with alopecia areata. Some clones in this sample may be carry-over from other donors' samples. The source material was whole blood, sampled in connection with sensitization to the hapten diphenylcyclopropenone (DPC). The DNA reads as follows: TGTGCCAGCTCACCCGACAGGGGACTGCAAGAGACCCAGTACTTC. Translated, this is CASSPDRGLQETQYF.